This T cell receptor (beta chain) was found in a study of pediatric ulcerative colitis. About this clone itself: What it binds is unknown.

Samples were sequenced at Survey level, maximum 500,000 reads. The table came from immunoSEQ multiplex PCR; TCRdb's copy has only in-frame clones and leaves some out. The top ten hold just over 2% of the sample, which has approximately 5,000 clones, around 89% seen once. The diagnostic colonoscopy in ulcerative colitis patients preceded any immunosuppressive treatment. Study results and limitations: Total lymphocyte DNA, not sorted subsets, was the template. Ulcerative colitis patients shared more blood-rectal clones than controls.

This CDR3 has 13 residues. Trimming cost V 6 bases and J 0 bases, with 7 bases left between them. The germline V gene has CDR1 SGHNT and CDR2 YYREEE (reference sequence). The TCR sequence derives from a boy younger than 18 with mild ulcerative colitis. V and J are TRBV5-4 and TRBJ1-3; D gene uncertain. Input material: blood. The CDR3 protein is CASTTDSGNTIYF. CDR3 in DNA: TGTGCCAGCACCACAGACTCTGGAAACACCATATATTTT. Combining the CDR3 with reference TRBV5-4 and TRBJ1-3 gives the whole variable domain ETGVTQSPTHLIKTRGQQVTLRCSSQSGHNTVSWYQQALGQGPQFIFQYYREEENGRGNFPPRFSGLQFPNYSSELNVNALELDDSALYLCASTTDSGNTIYFGEGSWLTVV.